One and the same sample provided the 19 T cell receptor beta chains below, sequenced in a study of T-cell memory formation after mild COVID-19. TCRdb ran MiXCR on the 5' RACE reads and lists one entry per CDR3 protein. This table holds about 400,000 distinct CDR3 sequences, approximately 19% found once. The sample comprised PBMCs or a T cell subset sorted from them (not recorded which). Receptors originate from a young man who had mild COVID-19 (a few samples of this study predate the infection). Cell type and time point are not known.

As for this clonotype: Its ends do not fully match the called genes, so a read error is possible. The chain couples TRBV7-2 to TRBJ2-3; 15 bases align to TRBD2. This CDR3 has 18 residues. The V gene's germline CDR1 is SGHTA and CDR2 FQGNSA. CDR3 sequence: CASSLAGTSGGNTDTQYF. CDR3 nucleotide sequence: TGTGCCAGCAGCCTAGCGGGGACTAGCGGGGGGAACACAGATACGCAGTATTTT.

As concerns this clonotype: Likely a read error: the CDR3 ends without its conserved phenylalanine or tryptophan. It is unclear where the CDR3 begins or ends on the DNA, so no DNA is shown, and the CDR3 is as TCRdb lists it. The gene calls are TRBV5-1 and TRBJ2-7; the listed D gene, TRBD1, was not tested against the DNA. Germline loops: CDR1 SGHRS, CDR2 YFSETQ. 9 amino acids form the CDR3, both terminal residues included. The CDR3 region is CASTGQATN.

The chain employs TRBV7-9 and TRBJ1-2, with TRBD1 matching 7 bases. Germline V gene data show CDR1 as SEHNR and CDR2 as FQNEAQ (reference sequence). The CDR3 length is 14 residues. V was clipped by 0 bases and J by 8 bases; unmatched bases: 6. The CDR3 coding sequence is TGTGCCAGCAGCTTAGCTCGACAGGGCGACGGCTACACCTTC. This encodes CASSLARQGDGYTF. The variable domain in full, with the rest retrieved from reference TRBV7-9 and TRBJ1-2, is DTGVSQNPRHKITKRGQNVTFRCDPISEHNRLYWYRQTLGQGPEFLTYFQNEAQLEKSRLLSDRFSAERPKGSFSTLEIQRTEQGDSAMYLCASSLARQGDGYTFGSGTRLTVV.

This clonotype was counted at least ten times. The genes are TRBV7-2 and TRBJ2-3, with TRBD2 as a possible D gene (6 bases). This CDR3 comprises 13 residues. The germline V gene has CDR1 SGHTA and CDR2 FQGNSA. Trimming pared 3 bases from V and 6 bases from J, leaving 10 bases between. The CDR3 spells CASSFRGVDTQYF. CDR3 sequence (DNA): TGTGCCAGCAGCTTTCGCGGGGTGGATACGCAGTATTTT.

The J gene is TRBJ2-3, the V gene TRBV5-1; a weak D match, TRBD2 (6 bases). Between the trimmed V and J ends, which lost 0 bases and 1 base, there was a span of 9 bases. The CDR3 extends over 15 amino acids. Germline CDR1 SGHRS, CDR2 YFSETQ. The CDR3 coding sequence is TGCGCCAGCAGCTTGGGGTCGGGGGGCACAGATACGCAGTATTTT. This codes for CASSLGSGGTDTQYF.

This CDR3 is CASSSPLSGQPQHF. As DNA, the CDR3 is TGTGCCAGCAGCTCGCCCCTCTCGGGGCAGCCCCAGCATTTT. The V gene is TRBV7-9, the J gene TRBJ1-5; D is undetermined. Germline V gene lookup returns CDR1 SEHNR and CDR2 FQNEAQ (reference sequence). CDR3 length: 14 amino acids. The V and J ends lost 4 bases and 7 bases respectively, with 14 bases between them. Using reference TRBV7-9 and TRBJ1-5 for the parts outside the CDR3, the full variable domain is DTGVSQNPRHKITKRGQNVTFRCDPISEHNRLYWYRQTLGQGPEFLTYFQNEAQLEKSRLLSDRFSAERPKGSFSTLEIQRTEQGDSAMYLCASSSPLSGQPQHFGDGTRLSIL.

The chain is built from TRBV6-2 or TRBV6-3 and TRBJ2-1; 7 positions match TRBD2. CDR1 is MNHEY and CDR2 is SVGEGT in the germline V gene. This CDR3 has 15 amino acids. The trim removed 6 bases at V and 5 bases at J, leaving 10 bases unmatched. DNA of the CDR3: TGTGCCAGCAGCCGTTTCCCGGGGGGAAACAATGAGCAGTTCTTC. As protein: CASSRFPGGNNEQFF.

V usage is TRBV9 and J usage is TRBJ1-2, with D possibly TRBD1 on 5 matching bases. V was pared by 0 bases and J by 0 bases, with 18 bases between. Germline lookup yields CDR1 SGDLS and CDR2 YYNGEE. The CDR3 is 18 amino acids. CDR3 nucleotide sequence: TGTGCCAGCAGCGTAGCCCGAGAGGCCGGGGGGACTAACTATGGCTACACCTTC. Protein sequence: CASSVAREAGGTNYGYTF.

With respect to this clonotype: Just one base apart from a much larger clone, this may be a read error. V is TRBV3-1 and J is TRBJ2-3; a weak D match, TRBD2 (7 bases). Trimming shortened V by 5 bases and J by 0 bases, and 12 bases separated the two germline ends. This CDR3 region has 15 residues. Germline lookup yields CDR1 LGHDT and CDR2 YNNKEL (reference sequence). CDR3 region: CASSARGASTDTQYF. The CDR3 DNA is TGTGCCAGCAGCGCCCGGGGGGCTAGCACAGATACGCAGTATTTT.

The J gene is TRBJ2-2, the V gene TRBV5-1, with TRBD1 as a possible D gene (5 bases). V lost 7 bases and J 5 bases, leaving 12 bases between the germline ends. Per the germline V gene, CDR1 is SGHRS and CDR2 is YFSETQ. The CDR3 has 13 residues. CDR3 loop: CASATRVTGELFF. The CDR3, as DNA: TGCGCCAGCGCCACCAGGGTGACCGGGGAGCTGTTTTTT.

V gene TRBV3-1 combines with J gene TRBJ2-4; TRBD1 aligns across 8 bases. CDR3 length: 13 amino acids. Germline CDR1 is LGHDT and CDR2 is YNNKEL (reference sequence). Trimming cost V 8 bases and J 5 bases; bases outside gene matches: 5. CDR3 sequence reads: CASGRGRENIQYF. CDR3 DNA sequence: TGTGCCAGCGGCAGGGGGCGCGAAAACATTCAGTACTTC.

This sequence joins TRBV12-3 or TRBV12-4 and TRBJ1-5, with no clear D. V lost 3 bases to trimming and J lost 0 bases, with 3 bases between them. The CDR3 sequence is 13 residues long. DNA for the CDR3: TGTGCCAGCAGTTTCCGTAGCAATCAGCCCCAGCATTTT. Protein sequence: CASSFRSNQPQHF.

This clonotype was seen a few times. The V gene is TRBV12-3 or TRBV12-4, the J gene TRBJ1-2; D remains unclear. Trimming removed 6 bases from V and 6 bases from J, with 14 bases in between. This CDR3 region has 13 residues. The CDR3 loop is CASRFRVGDGYTF. For the CDR3, the DNA is TGTGCCAGCAGGTTTAGGGTCGGGGATGGCTACACCTTC.

This clonotype has just a few counts. The chain employs TRBV6-5 and TRBJ2-3; D may be TRBD2 (5 bases). The CDR3 is 16 residues long. Trimming cost V 6 bases and J 4 bases, with 20 bases left between them. Germline CDR1 reads MNHEY; CDR2 reads SVGAGI. CDR3 bases: TGTGCCAGCAGCCGGACGGAAAGAGGGTTGCCAGATACGCAGTATTTT. It specifies CASSRTERGLPDTQYF.

This clonotype occurred many times. The J gene is TRBJ1-1, the V gene TRBV5-1, with TRBD1 matching 8 bases. V was clipped by 7 bases and J by 0 bases; unmatched bases: 5. The CDR3 contains 14 residues. Germline V CDR1 and CDR2: SGHRS, YFSETQ. The CDR3 loop is CASGQGPMNTEAFF. CDR3 nucleotide sequence: TGCGCCAGCGGACAGGGCCCCATGAACACTGAAGCTTTCTTT.

In this sample, this clonotype turned up many times. The CDR3 spells CSARDLAGVYNEQFF. For the CDR3, the DNA is TGCAGTGCTAGAGATCTCGCGGGGGTCTACAATGAGCAGTTCTTC. This sequence joins TRBV20-1 and TRBJ2-1, with 7 bases identical to TRBD2. The CDR3 is 15 residues long. The germline V gene encodes CDR1 DFQATT and CDR2 SNEGSKA (reference sequence). The V segment lost 0 bases and the J segment 3 bases; nucleotides outside the gene matches: 5.

The chain links TRBV27 to TRBJ1-2; no clear D gene. Germline V gene data show CDR1 as MNHEY and CDR2 as SMNVEV (reference sequence). The CDR3 contains 16 residues. The V end was cut by 2 bases, the J end by 5 bases, with 18 bases between. This CDR3 reads CASSLEGTGGTYGYTF. For the CDR3, the DNA is TGTGCCAGCAGTTTAGAGGGCACGGGAGGAACATATGGCTACACCTTC.

The rearrangement joins TRBV5-1 to TRBJ1-1; the D gene is possibly TRBD1 (6 bases). Trimming took off 5 bases at V and 3 bases at J, with 17 bases between the two ends. The CDR3 covers 15 residues. Germline V gene data show CDR1 as SGHRS and CDR2 as YFSETQ. This CDR3 reads CASRSFTGLDTEAFF. In DNA form, the CDR3 reads TGCGCCAGCAGAAGTTTCACAGGGCTGGACACTGAAGCTTTCTTT.

V usage is TRBV4-3 and J usage is TRBJ2-2; D unclear. The CDR3 contains 16 residues. Trimming stripped 4 bases from V and 5 bases from J, with 17 bases between. CDR1 and CDR2 (germline): LGHNA, YSLEER. CDR3 protein: CASSPRVGEGTGELFF. The CDR3 DNA reads TGCGCCAGCAGCCCCCGAGTTGGGGAAGGAACCGGGGAGCTGTTTTTT.